This T cell receptor beta chain emerged from a study of blood T cell repertoires in COVID-19. Whole-study context: Material from acute and convalescent COVID-19 was sourced from the United States, Italy and Spain.

Clones were sequenced by immunoSEQ multiplex PCR, and TCRdb holds only the in-frame ones, with some missing. This sample has about 350,000 clones, with about 86% found just once. CDR1 is KGHDR, CDR2 SFDVKD, per germline. Trimming took off 6 bases at V and 5 bases at J, with 6 bases between the two ends. The CDR3 sequence is 11 residues long. This receptor was identified in a woman aged 55-69 years with COVID-19, enrolled during active disease. Source material: peripheral blood. V gene TRBV24-1 combines with J gene TRBJ1-2; the D is unclear. The DNA for the CDR3 is TGTGCCACCAGTTCGGGATATGGCTACACCTTC. Translation gives CATSSGYGYTF.